This T cell receptor (beta chain) originates from a study of T cell responses to AZD1222 COVID-19 vaccine. Findings and limits, study-wide: Scientists sampled the repertoires only once the peak T cell response had passed. Spike-wide vaccine-associated CD4 TCRs dominated at 160-218 and 743-854. Clonal diversity may have been underestimated, and the donors were mostly white British, with more females than males. Among AZD1222 vaccinees, only 6 or 7 were seropositive at baseline.

The ends were cut back, 4 bases at V and 7 bases at J, with 23 bases in the middle. The V gene's germline CDR1 is MNHGY and CDR2 SAAAGT. There are 17 residues in the CDR3. For this clone: What it recognizes is unknown.

Repertoires were generated with immunoSEQ multiplex PCR, while TCRdb's copy carries only in-frame clones and drops some. The sample consists of 130,000 to 150,000 clones, 90% of them appearing once. The input for sequencing was peripheral blood, taken on day 0 of AZD1222 vaccination. This chain connects TRBV6-8 to TRBJ1-3; D is uncertain. The receptor comes from an adult in good health. The CDR3, as DNA: TGTGCCAGCAGTTCCCCCGCCCCGCGCAGCTTGGTGAACACCATATATTTT. It is translated as CASSSPAPRSLVNTIYF.